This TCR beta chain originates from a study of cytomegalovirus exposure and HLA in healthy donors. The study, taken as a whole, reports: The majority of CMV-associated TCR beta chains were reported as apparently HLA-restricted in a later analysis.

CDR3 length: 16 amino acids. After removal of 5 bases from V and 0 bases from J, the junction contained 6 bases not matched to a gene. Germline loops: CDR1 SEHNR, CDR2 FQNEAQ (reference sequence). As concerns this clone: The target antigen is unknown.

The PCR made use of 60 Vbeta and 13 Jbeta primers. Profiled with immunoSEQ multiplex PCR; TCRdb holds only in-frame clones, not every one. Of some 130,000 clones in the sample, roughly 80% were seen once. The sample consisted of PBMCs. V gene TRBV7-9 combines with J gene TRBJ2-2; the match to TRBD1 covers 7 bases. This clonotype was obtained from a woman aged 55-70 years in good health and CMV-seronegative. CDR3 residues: CASSSTGAPNTGELFF. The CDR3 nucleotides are TGTGCCAGCAGCAGCACAGGGGCACCGAACACCGGGGAGCTGTTTTTT. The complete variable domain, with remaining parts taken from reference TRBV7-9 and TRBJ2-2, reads DTGVSQNPRHKITKRGQNVTFRCDPISEHNRLYWYRQTLGQGPEFLTYFQNEAQLEKSRLLSDRFSAERPKGSFSTLEIQRTEQGDSAMYLCASSSTGAPNTGELFFGEGSRLTVL.